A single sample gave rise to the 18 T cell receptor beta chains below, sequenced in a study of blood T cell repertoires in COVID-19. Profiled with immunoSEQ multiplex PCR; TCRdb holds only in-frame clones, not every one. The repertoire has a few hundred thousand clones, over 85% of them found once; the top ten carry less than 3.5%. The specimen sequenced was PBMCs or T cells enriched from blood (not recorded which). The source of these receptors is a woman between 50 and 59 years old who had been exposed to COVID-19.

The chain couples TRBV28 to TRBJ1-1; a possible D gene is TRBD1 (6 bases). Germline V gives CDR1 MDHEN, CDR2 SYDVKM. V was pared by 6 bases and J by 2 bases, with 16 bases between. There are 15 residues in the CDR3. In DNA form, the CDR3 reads TGTGCCAGCAGCCTACAGGGACGGACAAACACTGAAGCTTTCTTT. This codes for CASSLQGRTNTEAFF.

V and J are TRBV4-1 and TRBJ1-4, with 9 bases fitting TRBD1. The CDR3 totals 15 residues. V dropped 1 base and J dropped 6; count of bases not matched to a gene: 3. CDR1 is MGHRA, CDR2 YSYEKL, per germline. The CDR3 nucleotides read TGCGCCAGCAGCCAAGGGGACAGGGCGTATGAAAAACTGTTTTTT. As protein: CASSQGDRAYEKLFF.

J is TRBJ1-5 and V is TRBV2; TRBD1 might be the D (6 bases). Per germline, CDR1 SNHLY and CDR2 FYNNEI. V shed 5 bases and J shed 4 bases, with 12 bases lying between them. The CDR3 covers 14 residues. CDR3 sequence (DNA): TGTGCCAGCAGTATTGGACAGTTAAATCAGCCCCAGCATTTT. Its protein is CASSIGQLNQPQHF.

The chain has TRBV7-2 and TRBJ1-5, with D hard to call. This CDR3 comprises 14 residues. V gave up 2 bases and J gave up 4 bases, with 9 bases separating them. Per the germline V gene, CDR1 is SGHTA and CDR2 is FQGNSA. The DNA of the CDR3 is TGTGCCAGCAGCTTAAGTGGAGTTAATCAGCCCCAGCATTTT. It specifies CASSLSGVNQPQHF. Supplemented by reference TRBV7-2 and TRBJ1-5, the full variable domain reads GAGVSQSPSNKVTEKGKDVELRCDPISGHTALYWYRQSLGQGLEFLIYFQGNSAPDKSGLPSDRFSAERTGGSVSTLTIQRTQQEDSAVYLCASSLSGVNQPQHFGDGTRLSIL.

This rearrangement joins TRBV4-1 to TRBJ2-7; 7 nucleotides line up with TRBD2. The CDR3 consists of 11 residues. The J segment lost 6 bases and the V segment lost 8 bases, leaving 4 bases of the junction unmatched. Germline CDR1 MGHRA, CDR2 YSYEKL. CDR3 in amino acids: CASRGGSEQYF. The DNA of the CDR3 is TGCGCCAGCCGGGGAGGGAGCGAGCAGTACTTC.

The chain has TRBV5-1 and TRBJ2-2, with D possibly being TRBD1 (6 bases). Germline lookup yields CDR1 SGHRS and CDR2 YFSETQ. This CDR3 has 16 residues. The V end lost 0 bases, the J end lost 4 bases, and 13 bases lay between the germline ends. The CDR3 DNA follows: TGCGCCAGCAGCTTGGTGGCAGGGGACCCCACCGGGGAGCTGTTTTTT. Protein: CASSLVAGDPTGELFF.

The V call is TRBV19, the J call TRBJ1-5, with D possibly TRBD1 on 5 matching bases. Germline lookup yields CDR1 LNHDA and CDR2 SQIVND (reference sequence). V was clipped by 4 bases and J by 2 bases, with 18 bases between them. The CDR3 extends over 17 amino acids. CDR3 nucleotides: TGTGCCAGTAGTAGCTTCCTTAGGAGGGGTGGCAATCAGCCCCAGCATTTT. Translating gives CASSSFLRRGGNQPQHF. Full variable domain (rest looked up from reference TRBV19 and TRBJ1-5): DGGITQSPKYLFRKEGQNVTLSCEQNLNHDAMYWYRQDPGQGLRLIYYSQIVNDFQKGDIAEGYSVSREKKESFPLTVTSAQKNPTAFYLCASSSFLRRGGNQPQHFGDGTRLSIL.

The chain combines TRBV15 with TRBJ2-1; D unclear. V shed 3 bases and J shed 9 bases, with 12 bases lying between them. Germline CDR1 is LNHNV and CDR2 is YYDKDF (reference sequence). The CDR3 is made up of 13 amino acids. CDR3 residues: CATSREPQVEQFF. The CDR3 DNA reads TGTGCCACCAGCAGGGAACCCCAGGTTGAGCAGTTCTTC.

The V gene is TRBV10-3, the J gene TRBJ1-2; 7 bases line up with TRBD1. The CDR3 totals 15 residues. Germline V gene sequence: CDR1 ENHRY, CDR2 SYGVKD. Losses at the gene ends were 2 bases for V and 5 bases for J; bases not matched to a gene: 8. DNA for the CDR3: TGTGCCATCAGTGAGGCGACAGGGTTTGAGTATGGCTACACCTTC. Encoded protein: CAISEATGFEYGYTF.

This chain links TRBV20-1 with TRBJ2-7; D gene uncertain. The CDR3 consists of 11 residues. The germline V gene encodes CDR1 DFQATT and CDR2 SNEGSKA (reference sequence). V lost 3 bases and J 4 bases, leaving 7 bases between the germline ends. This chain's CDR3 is CSARSTYEQYF. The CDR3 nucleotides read TGCAGTGCTAGGTCAACTTACGAGCAGTACTTC.

CDR3 loop: CASSHLDRDYGYTF. The CDR3, as DNA: TGTGCCAGCAGCCACCTCGACAGGGACTATGGCTACACCTTC. The chain has TRBV4-2 and TRBJ1-2, with 7 positions matching TRBD1. V was clipped by 3 bases and J by 3 bases; unmatched bases: 4. CDR3 size: 14 residues. Per germline, CDR1 LGHNA and CDR2 YNFKEQ.

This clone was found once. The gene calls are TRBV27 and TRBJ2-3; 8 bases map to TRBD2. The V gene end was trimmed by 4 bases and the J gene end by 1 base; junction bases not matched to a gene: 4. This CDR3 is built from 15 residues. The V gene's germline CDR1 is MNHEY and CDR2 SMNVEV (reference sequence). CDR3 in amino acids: CASSSGGAGTDTQYF. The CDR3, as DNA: TGTGCCAGCAGTTCCGGGGGGGCCGGCACAGATACGCAGTATTTT.

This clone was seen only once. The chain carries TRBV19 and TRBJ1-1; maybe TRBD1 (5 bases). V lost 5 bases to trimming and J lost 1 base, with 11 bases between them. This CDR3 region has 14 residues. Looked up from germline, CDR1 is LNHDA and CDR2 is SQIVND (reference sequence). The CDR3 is CASSEPGWNTEAFF. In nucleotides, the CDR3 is TGTGCCAGTAGTGAACCAGGGTGGAACACTGAAGCTTTCTTT.

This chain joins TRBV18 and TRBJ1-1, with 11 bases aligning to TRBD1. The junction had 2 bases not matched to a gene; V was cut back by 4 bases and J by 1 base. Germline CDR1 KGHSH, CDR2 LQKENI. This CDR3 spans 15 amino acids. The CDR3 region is CASSLGTGGNTEAFF. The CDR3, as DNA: TGTGCCAGCTCACTGGGGACAGGGGGGAACACTGAAGCTTTCTTT.

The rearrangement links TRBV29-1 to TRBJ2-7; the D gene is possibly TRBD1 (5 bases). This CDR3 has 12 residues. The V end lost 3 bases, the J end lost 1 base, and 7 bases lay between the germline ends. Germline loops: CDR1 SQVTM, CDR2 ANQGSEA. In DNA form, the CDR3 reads TGCAGCGTTGAGCAGGGATCCTACGAGCAGTACTTC. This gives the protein CSVEQGSYEQYF.

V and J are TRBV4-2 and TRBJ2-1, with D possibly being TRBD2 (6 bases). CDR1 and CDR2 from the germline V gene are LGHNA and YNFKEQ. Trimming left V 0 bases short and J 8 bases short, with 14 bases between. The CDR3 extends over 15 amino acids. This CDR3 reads CASSQERQRVHEQFF. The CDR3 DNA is TGTGCCAGCAGCCAAGAGAGACAGCGGGTCCATGAGCAGTTCTTC.

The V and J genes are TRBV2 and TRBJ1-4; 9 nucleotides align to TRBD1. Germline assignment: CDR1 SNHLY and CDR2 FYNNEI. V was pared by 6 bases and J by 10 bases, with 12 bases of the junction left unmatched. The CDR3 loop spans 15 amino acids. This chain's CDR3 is CASRALQGARGKLFF. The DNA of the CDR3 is TGTGCCAGCAGAGCCCTACAGGGGGCGCGGGGAAAACTGTTTTTT.

This CDR3 reads CASSLRGQQGADTQYF. The CDR3 DNA is TGTGCCAGCAGCTTACGGGGCCAACAGGGGGCAGATACGCAGTATTTT. This chain joins TRBV7-8 and TRBJ2-3; 8 bases map to TRBD1. Per germline, CDR1 SGHVS and CDR2 FQNEAQ. The CDR3 is made up of 16 amino acids. J was trimmed by 4 bases and V by 2 bases; bases with no gene match: 8.